These T cell receptor beta chains were read from a single sample in a study of cytomegalovirus exposure and HLA in healthy donors. The data were produced by immunoSEQ multiplex PCR, yet TCRdb's version contains in-frame clones alone and is incomplete. The sample contains around 150,000 clones, roughly three quarters of which appear only once. Material for sequencing was PBMCs. These receptors originate from a man aged 25-45 years in good health and CMV-seronegative. The CDR3 runs from the conserved cysteine through the conserved F or W. Each record gives: J gene, CDR3 length, V gene, D gene, clone size, CDR3 protein, CDR3 DNA. D genes are given only for firm matches. Some rows mark clone size as missing; the rest say once, few, many or name a class of expanded clone.

J: TRBJ2-5; length: 15; V: TRBV15; D: .; size: once; CDR3: CATRGEGAGYETQYF; DNA: TGTGCCACCAGAGGCGAAGGGGCGGGATATGAGACCCAGTACTTC
J: TRBJ2-7; length: 14; V: TRBV25-1; D: .; size: .; CDR3: CASSGQATLYEQYF; DNA: TGTGCCAGCAGTGGACAGGCAACCCTATACGAGCAGTACTTC
J: TRBJ2-3; length: 17; V: TRBV29-1; D: TRBD2; size: .; CDR3: CSVDGLAGPLDTDTQYF; DNA: TGCAGCGTTGATGGACTAGCGGGACCGTTGGACACAGATACGCAGTATTTT
J: TRBJ2-7; length: 14; V: TRBV18; D: TRBD1; size: .; CDR3: CASSPGTASYEQYF; DNA: TGTGCCAGCTCACCAGGGACAGCCTCCTACGAGCAGTACTTC
J: TRBJ2-5; length: 14; V: TRBV28; D: TRBD2; size: .; CDR3: CASSLPQTSGEPYF; DNA: TGTGCCAGCAGCCTACCTCAGACTAGCGGGGAACCGTACTTC
J: TRBJ1-5; length: 13; V: TRBV28; D: .; size: .; CDR3: CASNPTDGQPQHF; DNA: TGTGCCAGCAACCCGACAGACGGACAGCCCCAGCATTTT
J: TRBJ2-7; length: 15; V: TRBV5-4; D: TRBD1; size: .; CDR3: CAWYPGQGDSYEQYF; DNA: TGTGCCTGGTACCCGGGACAGGGGGATTCCTACGAGCAGTACTTC
J: TRBJ2-1; length: 11; V: TRBV25-1; D: .; size: .; CDR3: CASSVHYEQFF; DNA: TGTGCCAGCAGTGTCCACTATGAGCAGTTCTTC
J: TRBJ1-1; length: 13; V: TRBV5-5; D: .; size: .; CDR3: CASYPRVNTEAFF; DNA: TGTGCCAGTTATCCCCGGGTGAACACTGAAGCTTTCTTT
J: TRBJ2-7; length: 16; V: TRBV9; D: .; size: .; CDR3: CASSISGTPSPYEQYF; DNA: TGTGCCAGCAGCATATCCGGGACACCGTCCCCCTACGAGCAGTACTTC
J: TRBJ1-5; length: 14; V: TRBV25-1; D: .; size: .; CDR3: CASSEFGRAQPQHF; DNA: TGTGCCAGCAGTGAGTTCGGGCGGGCCCAGCCCCAGCATTTT
J: TRBJ2-3; length: 15; V: TRBV7-9; D: TRBD2; size: .; CDR3: CASSLGGGFTDTQYF; DNA: TGTGCCAGCAGCTTAGGGGGAGGGTTCACAGATACGCAGTATTTT
J: TRBJ2-6; length: 13; V: TRBV6-1; D: .; size: .; CDR3: CATPSPGANVLTF; DNA: TGTGCCACCCCCTCTCCTGGGGCCAACGTCCTGACTTTC
J: TRBJ1-2; length: 15; V: TRBV28; D: TRBD1; size: .; CDR3: CASSYESTGGKGYTF; DNA: TGTGCCAGCAGTTACGAATCGACAGGGGGCAAGGGCTACACCTTC
J: TRBJ2-1; length: 16; V: TRBV7-2; D: TRBD2; size: few; CDR3: CASSLGAGGPGNEQFF; DNA: TGTGCCAGCAGCTTGGGGGCGGGAGGGCCGGGAAATGAGCAGTTCTTC
J: TRBJ2-3; length: 15; V: TRBV6-5; D: .; size: .; CDR3: CASSYPSGNTDTQYF; DNA: TGTGCCAGCAGTTACCCCTCGGGAAACACAGATACGCAGTATTTT
J: TRBJ2-7; length: 15; V: TRBV13; D: TRBD2; size: .; CDR3: CASSPAAGGPIEQYF; DNA: TGTGCCAGCAGCCCGGCGGCGGGAGGGCCGATAGAGCAGTACTTC
J: TRBJ2-1; length: 14; V: TRBV2; D: .; size: .; CDR3: CASSEWRLGDEQFF; DNA: TGTGCCAGCAGTGAATGGCGGCTAGGGGATGAGCAGTTCTTC
J: TRBJ2-3; length: 16; V: TRBV11-2; D: .; size: .; CDR3: CASSSRTGEKADTQYF; DNA: TGTGCCAGCAGCTCCAGAACGGGAGAAAAGGCAGATACGCAGTATTTT
J: TRBJ1-5; length: 13; V: TRBV29-1; D: .; size: .; CDR3: CSVVAGVNQPQHF; DNA: TGCAGCGTTGTGGCAGGCGTTAATCAGCCCCAGCATTTT
J: TRBJ2-7; length: 15; V: TRBV28; D: .; size: .; CDR3: CASSPPGSDLGEQYF; DNA: TGTGCCAGCAGTCCCCCCGGGAGCGACCTGGGGGAGCAGTACTTC
J: TRBJ2-3; length: 11; V: TRBV20-1; D: TRBD2; size: .; CDR3: CSAVAGDTQYF; DNA: TGCAGTGCGGTAGCGGGAGATACGCAGTATTTT
J: TRBJ1-1; length: 13; V: TRBV28; D: .; size: few; CDR3: CASSFRAGTEAFF; DNA: TGTGCCAGCAGTTTCAGGGCGGGGACTGAAGCTTTCTTT
J: TRBJ2-3; length: 14; V: TRBV29-1; D: TRBD2; size: few; CDR3: CSVVKREGADTQYF; DNA: TGCAGCGTTGTGAAGCGGGAGGGTGCAGATACGCAGTATTTT
J: TRBJ2-3; length: 16; V: TRBV9; D: TRBD2; size: .; CDR3: CASSAWGGRALNTQYF; DNA: TGTGCCAGCAGCGCCTGGGGCGGGAGGGCCCTTAATACGCAGTATTTT
J: TRBJ2-1; length: 14; V: TRBV6-5; D: .; size: few; CDR3: CASSYSIHSNEQFF; DNA: TGTGCCAGCAGTTACTCTATCCACTCGAATGAGCAGTTCTTC
J: TRBJ2-5; length: 14; V: TRBV18; D: .; size: once; CDR3: CASSPPSPRETQYF; DNA: TGTGCCAGCTCACCCCCTTCCCCCCGGGAGACCCAGTACTTC
J: TRBJ2-7; length: 13; V: TRBV18; D: .; size: .; CDR3: CASSPPNQGEQYF; DNA: TGTGCCAGCTCACCACCAAACCAGGGGGAGCAGTACTTC
J: TRBJ2-5; length: 13; V: TRBV5-8; D: .; size: .; CDR3: CASSSGQTETQYF; DNA: TGTGCCAGCAGCTCCGGACAGACGGAGACCCAGTACTTC
J: TRBJ1-2; length: 12; V: TRBV4-1; D: .; size: .; CDR3: CASSQAGYGYTF; DNA: TGCGCCAGCAGCCAAGCAGGGTATGGCTACACCTTC
J: TRBJ1-1; length: 14; V: TRBV5-4; D: TRBD1; size: once; CDR3: CASSNRQGYTEAFF; DNA: TGTGCCAGCAGCAACAGACAGGGATACACTGAAGCTTTCTTT
J: TRBJ2-7; length: 16; V: TRBV28; D: .; size: .; CDR3: CASNRSGTQSSYEQYF; DNA: TGTGCCAGCAATCGGTCCGGGACTCAGAGCTCCTACGAGCAGTACTTC
J: TRBJ1-2; length: 13; V: TRBV29-1; D: .; size: .; CDR3: CSVEGGNNYGYTF; DNA: TGCAGCGTTGAAGGTGGCAACAACTATGGCTACACCTTC
J: TRBJ1-3; length: 15; V: TRBV30; D: .; size: .; CDR3: CAWSVMAYIGNTIYF; DNA: TGTGCCTGGAGTGTAATGGCTTATATTGGAAACACCATATATTTT
J: TRBJ1-2; length: 16; V: TRBV5-1; D: .; size: .; CDR3: CASSPGALLSNYGYTF; DNA: TGCGCCAGCAGCCCAGGGGCCCTACTCTCTAACTATGGCTACACCTTC
J: TRBJ1-2; length: 15; V: TRBV18; D: TRBD1; size: once; CDR3: CASSTTGGQLYGYTF; DNA: TGTGCCAGCTCTACAACCGGGGGACAGCTCTATGGCTACACCTTC
J: TRBJ2-7; length: 14; V: TRBV7-2; D: TRBD2; size: few; CDR3: CASSFSSGPNEQYF; DNA: TGTGCCAGCAGCTTTTCTAGCGGCCCTAACGAGCAGTACTTC
J: TRBJ1-4; length: 16; V: TRBV21-1; D: .; size: .; CDR3: CASSLRSCTTNEKLFF; DNA: TGTGCCAGCAGCCTCAGATCCTGCACCACTAATGAAAAACTGTTTTTT
J: TRBJ2-5; length: 12; V: TRBV9; D: .; size: few; CDR3: CASSGRGETQYF; DNA: TGTGCCAGCAGCGGTAGGGGCGAGACCCAGTACTTC
J: TRBJ2-7; length: 15; V: TRBV27; D: .; size: .; CDR3: CASSKDSPSSYEQYF; DNA: TGTGCCAGCAGTAAGGACAGCCCGAGCTCCTACGAGCAGTACTTC
J: TRBJ1-1; length: 12; V: TRBV29-1; D: .; size: .; CDR3: CSVAVSPERAFF; DNA: TGCAGCGTTGCAGTATCTCCTGAGCGAGCTTTCTTT
J: TRBJ1-4; length: 13; V: TRBV7-2; D: .; size: .; CDR3: CASSYGVNEKLFF; DNA: TGTGCCAGCAGCTACGGGGTAAATGAAAAACTGTTTTTT
J: TRBJ1-1; length: 16; V: TRBV6-6; D: TRBD1; size: .; CDR3: CASSYTQGALNTEAFF; DNA: TGTGCCAGCAGTTACACCCAGGGGGCTTTGAACACTGAAGCTTTCTTT
J: TRBJ1-1; length: 16; V: TRBV5-1; D: .; size: few; CDR3: CASSTGSTALNTEAFF; DNA: TGCGCCAGCAGCACCGGGTCGACAGCCCTGAACACTGAAGCTTTCTTT
J: TRBJ2-7; length: 15; V: TRBV28; D: TRBD2; size: .; CDR3: CASSLVAGGSYEQYF; DNA: TGTGCCAGCAGTTTAGTAGCGGGAGGGTCCTACGAGCAGTACTTC
J: TRBJ2-7; length: 12; V: TRBV11-2; D: TRBD2; size: .; CDR3: CASTSGIHEQYF; DNA: TGTGCCAGCACTAGCGGGATCCACGAGCAGTACTTC
J: TRBJ1-3; length: 17; V: TRBV18; D: .; size: .; CDR3: CASSYLRQQSSGNTIYF; DNA: TGTGCCAGCTCATACTTAAGACAGCAGAGCTCTGGAAACACCATATATTTT
J: TRBJ2-2; length: 15; V: TRBV5-6; D: TRBD2; size: .; CDR3: CASRVGGSVTGELFF; DNA: TGTGCCAGCAGAGTCGGCGGGAGTGTCACCGGGGAGCTGTTTTTT
J: TRBJ1-1; length: 15; V: TRBV18; D: TRBD1; size: .; CDR3: CASSPPGDRRVEAFF; DNA: TGTGCCAGCTCACCACCGGGGGACAGGCGGGTTGAAGCTTTCTTT
J: TRBJ2-1; length: 11; V: TRBV6-6; D: TRBD2; size: .; CDR3: CASSKTSEQFF; DNA: TGTGCCAGCAGTAAGACTAGCGAGCAGTTCTTC
J: TRBJ2-1; length: 17; V: TRBV21-1; D: .; size: .; CDR3: CASRVWSGSPFYNEQFF; DNA: TGTGCCAGCAGGGTGTGGAGCGGGAGTCCGTTCTACAATGAGCAGTTCTTC
J: TRBJ1-5; length: 14; V: TRBV7-2; D: .; size: .; CDR3: CASSPGGTLQPQHF; DNA: TGTGCCAGCAGCCCCGGCGGGACTTTACAGCCCCAGCATTTT
J: TRBJ1-1; length: 17; V: TRBV19; D: .; size: once; CDR3: CASTIGLPGGLNTEAFF; DNA: TGTGCCAGTACCATCGGGTTGCCGGGAGGCTTGAACACTGAAGCTTTCTTT
J: TRBJ2-6; length: 16; V: TRBV5-1; D: .; size: few; CDR3: CASSLYGNSGANVLTF; DNA: TGCGCCAGCAGCTTGTATGGCAACTCTGGGGCCAACGTCCTGACTTTC
J: TRBJ2-5; length: 20; V: TRBV5-1; D: TRBD1; size: .; CDR3: CASSAMGGQGTLRGLATQYF; DNA: TGCGCCAGCAGCGCCATGGGGGGACAGGGGACTCTCCGAGGTTTAGCGACCCAGTACTTC
J: TRBJ2-2; length: 18; V: TRBV7-2; D: TRBD2; size: .; CDR3: CASSLFAPSGTVPGELFF; DNA: TGTGCCAGCAGCTTATTCGCTCCTAGCGGGACAGTTCCCGGGGAGCTGTTTTTT
J: TRBJ2-7; length: 13; V: TRBV30; D: TRBD1; size: .; CDR3: CAWTGQADYEQYF; DNA: TGTGCCTGGACCGGACAGGCCGACTACGAGCAGTACTTC
J: TRBJ2-5; length: 14; V: TRBV15; D: TRBD2; size: .; CDR3: CATSRVSGRGTQYF; DNA: TGTGCCACCAGCAGAGTTAGCGGGAGAGGAACCCAGTACTTC
J: TRBJ1-2; length: 17; V: TRBV28; D: TRBD1; size: .; CDR3: CASSSNSNRDRVNGYTF; DNA: TGTGCCAGCAGTTCCAACAGCAACCGGGACAGGGTAAATGGCTACACCTTC